This T cell receptor beta chain came from a study of cytomegalovirus exposure and HLA in healthy donors (dated by TCRdb to about 2017). Background for the entire study: A later analysis indicated that the 120 or so validation repertoires were generated on the platform also employed for the 720 or so repertoires of the first cohort. In addition to the first cohort of 650 to 750 subjects, a separate validation cohort of approximately 130 different subjects was used. The study combined high-throughput TCR immunosequencing, statistical association of individual TCRs with disease status, and machine learning to predict cytomegalovirus infection status. The aim of the study was to test whether cataloging public T cell receptors could identify signatures of past pathogen exposure. On the study overall, not on this receptor specifically: Subsequent analysis determined that TCRs grouped into clusters in the first cohort also showed a tendency toward co-occurrence across the 120 or so validation repertoires, and approximately 93% of cluster scores exceeded 0. While some public TCRs were present in many individuals, most TCR sequences turned up only very rarely across donors. The authors suggested that the approach could potentially be extended to other disease states and immunological phenotypes. A later analysis lacked HLA typing for the validation cohort, so it scored co-occurrence in that cohort across all 130 or so repertoires. The classifier was reported to diagnose cytomegalovirus status with high specificity and sensitivity in both the original cohort and the validation cohort. The study listed approximately 150 TCR beta chains as associated with cytomegalovirus. Three of the identified cytomegalovirus-associated TCR beta chains were confirmed in vitro to be specific for cytomegalovirus antigens.

The method behind the library was the immunoSEQ multiplex PCR assay. Under the source paper's analysis protocol: A statistical classification framework was built to diagnose cytomegalovirus status from the catalog of TCR beta chain sequences. The table comes from immuneACCESS by way of TCRdb, which keeps in-frame sequences with V and J called. Part of the clones is missing from these tables; in studies checked, under half for an unresolved V gene and the rest for unknown reasons. V, J and clone size reflect that table, while D and trimming were determined from the DNA. The sample includes 260,000 or so clones, with around 90% observed a single time. The ten largest clones add up to approximately 3% of the sample. CDR1 and CDR2, looked up from the germline V gene, are MDHEN and SYDVKM. V drops 3 bases and J drops 5 bases, leaving 26 bases in between. Counted from cysteine to phenylalanine, this CDR3 has 19 amino acids. CDR3 DNA is the only sequence kept; it has 57 bases, read in frame from the first base.

Donors formed part of the validation cohort, which comprised 120 subjects and was distinct from the first cohort of roughly 600 subjects. This clone was found once. Its antigen target is currently unknown. The record has no base qualities; no much larger clone is one base away. Source material: PBMCs. The clonotype comes from a woman in her twenties or thirties in good health and CMV-seronegative. The chain is encoded by TRBV28 joined to TRBJ1-5; TRBD1 is a weak D gene call, 5 bases matching. The DNA is TGTGCCAGCAGTTTGGACTGGGACCTAGCAGTGGTGGGTGATCAGCCCCAGCATTTT. This translates into CASSLDWDLAVVGDQPQHF.